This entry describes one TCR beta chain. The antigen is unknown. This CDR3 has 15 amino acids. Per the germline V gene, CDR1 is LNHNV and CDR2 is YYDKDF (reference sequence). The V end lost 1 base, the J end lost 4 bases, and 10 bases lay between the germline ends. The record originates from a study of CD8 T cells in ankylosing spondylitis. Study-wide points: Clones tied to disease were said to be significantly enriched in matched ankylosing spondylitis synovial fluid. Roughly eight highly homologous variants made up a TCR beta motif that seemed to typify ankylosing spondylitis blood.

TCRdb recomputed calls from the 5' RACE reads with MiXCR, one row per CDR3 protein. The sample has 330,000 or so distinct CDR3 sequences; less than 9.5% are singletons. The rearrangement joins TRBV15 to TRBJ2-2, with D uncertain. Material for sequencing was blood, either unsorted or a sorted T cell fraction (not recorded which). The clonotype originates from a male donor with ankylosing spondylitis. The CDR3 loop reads CATSRARPGTGELFF. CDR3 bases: TGTGCCACCAGCAGAGCACGACCGGGCACCGGGGAGCTGTTTTTT.